This TCR beta chain was sequenced for a study of T-cell reconstitution after alpha-beta-depleted transplantation in children. It was with unique molecular identifiers that the TCRbeta library was prepared. From the PCR reads, TCRdb called clonotypes with MiXCR, one entry per CDR3 protein. The data contain around 480,000 distinct CDR3 sequences, roughly 33% of them seen just once; the ten biggest clones take up 2% to 2.5%. The CDR3 is made up of 16 amino acids. Germline CDR1 is KGHDR and CDR2 is SFDVKD. The V and J ends lost 7 bases and 0 bases respectively, with 15 bases between them. The chain has TRBV24-1 and TRBJ2-1; the D gene is possibly TRBD1 (6 bases). This sequence was found in a human donor who donated a stem cell graft to a child with aplastic anemia. Sequencing used PBMCs from the stem cell graft donor, obtained from the stem cell graft. In DNA form, the CDR3 reads TGTGCCACCAGGCCCAATTCAGGGGACTCCTACAATGAGCAGTTCTTC. This translates into CATRPNSGDSYNEQFF.